The 5 T cell receptor beta chains below all came from one sample that was sequenced in a study of beta chain features in type 1 diabetes. cDNA synthesis used the whole RNA isolate, giving expressed TCRB sequences. TCRdb keeps only in-frame clones here, not all; method: immunoSEQ multiplex PCR. The data hold 150,000 to 170,000 clones, with 7.5% to 10% observed a single time. The source material was central memory CD4+ T cells from blood. These receptors all come from a man aged 18-30 years in good health.

The genes are TRBV4-3 and TRBJ2-3; maybe TRBD2 (7 bases). The CDR3 spans 18 residues. Trimming took 1 base from V and 0 from J, leaving 17 bases between them. Germline CDR1 reads LGHNA; CDR2 reads YSLEER. The CDR3: CASSQAGGLRASTDTQYF. CDR3 coding DNA: TGCGCCAGCAGCCAAGCCGGGGGGCTACGAGCCAGCACAGATACGCAGTATTTT.

J is TRBJ2-7 and V is TRBV19; the D gene is possibly TRBD2 (6 bases). The V gene lost 7 bases and the J gene lost 3 bases, with 16 bases spanning the gap. The CDR3 extends over 14 amino acids. CDR1 is LNHDA, CDR2 SQIVND, per germline (reference sequence). The CDR3 coding sequence is TGTGCCAGTAACGGAGGGAATAGGTTCTACGAGCAGTACTTC. Its translation: CASNGGNRFYEQYF.

This clone was seen a few times. The CDR3 coding sequence is TGTGCCAGTAGTATTCGGACAGGGTGGGACACTGAAGCTTTCTTT. It is translated as CASSIRTGWDTEAFF. The chain is built from TRBV19 and TRBJ1-1, with TRBD1 matching over 8 bases. The CDR3 runs to 15 residues. V was pared by 3 bases and J by 3 bases, with 6 bases of the junction left unmatched. The germline CDR1 and CDR2 sequences are LNHDA and SQIVND (reference sequence).

This clone was seen only a few times. This rearrangement joins TRBV10-3 to TRBJ2-7; TRBD1 matches 7 bases. The germline V gene has CDR1 ENHRY and CDR2 SYGVKD. V lost 4 bases to trimming and J lost 1 base; unmatched junction nucleotides: 4. The CDR3 sequence is 14 residues long. The CDR3 region has the DNA TGTGCCATCAGTGCGAGACAGGGATCCTACGAGCAGTACTTC. Its protein is CAISARQGSYEQYF.

There are a few counts of this clone. The genes are TRBV4-3 and TRBJ1-4, with a tentative D call TRBD1 (5 bases). The CDR3 has 17 amino acids. The V end was cut by 1 base, the J end by 2 bases, with 14 bases between. Per the germline V gene, CDR1 is LGHNA and CDR2 is YSLEER. CDR3: CASSQGIGGATNEKLFF. In nucleotides, the CDR3 is TGCGCCAGCAGCCAAGGGATTGGAGGGGCGACTAATGAAAAACTGTTTTTT.